These T cell receptor beta chains were read from a single sample in a study of immune evolution from preneoplasia to lung adenocarcinoma. Repertoires were generated with immunoSEQ multiplex PCR, while TCRdb's copy carries only in-frame clones and drops some. This sample has approximately 9,000 clones, with nearly 80% found just once. The sample consisted of FFPE adjacent normal lung tissue. The receptors derive from a person aged 55-80 years with lung adenocarcinoma. CDR3s include the opening cysteine and the closing phenylalanine or tryptophan. The D gene is left open where the match is weak. The size of a clone is reported for some rows only, either as once, few or many, or as a class for expanded clones.

length | J | D | size | V | CDR3 | DNA
12 | TRBJ2-5 | - | - | TRBV11-2 | CASSHGVETQYF | TGTGCCAGCAGCCACGGGGTCGAGACCCAGTACTTC
13 | TRBJ2-7 | - | large | TRBV11-2 | CASSRKRLDEQYF | TGTGCCAGCAGCCGAAAGAGGCTCGACGAGCAGTACTTC
13 | TRBJ2-1 | TRBD2 | - | TRBV29-1 | CSVRAGGRNEQFF | TGCAGCGTTAGGGCGGGGGGGCGGAATGAGCAGTTCTTC
13 | TRBJ2-1 | TRBD2 | once | TRBV5-1 | CASSFNSGNEQFF | TGCGCCAGCAGCTTCAATAGCGGGAATGAGCAGTTCTTC
13 | TRBJ1-2 | TRBD1 | few | TRBV30 | CAWSQTGGSGYTF | TGTGCCTGGTCCCAGACAGGGGGCTCTGGCTACACCTTC
12 | TRBJ2-7 | - | few | TRBV6-5 | CASSHPSYEQYF | TGTGCCAGCAGTCACCCGTCCTACGAGCAGTACTTC
13 | TRBJ2-7 | - | once | TRBV7-6 | CASSEGPQREQYF | TGTGCCAGCAGCGAGGGGCCTCAAAGGGAGCAGTACTTC
13 | TRBJ2-3 | - | - | TRBV19 | CASSMGSRDTQYF | TGTGCCAGTAGTATGGGGAGTCGGGATACGCAGTATTTT
14 | TRBJ1-1 | - | - | TRBV29-1 | CSVEDTQEPTEAFF | TGCAGCGTTGAGGACACCCAGGAGCCTACTGAAGCTTTCTTT
15 | TRBJ1-4 | - | - | TRBV4-1 | CASSQRPGRGEKLFF | TGCGCCAGCAGCCAAAGGCCCGGGAGGGGTGAAAAACTGTTTTTT
15 | TRBJ2-3 | - | - | TRBV5-1 | CASSFGRANTDTQYF | TGCGCCAGCAGCTTCGGCAGGGCAAACACAGATACGCAGTATTTT
16 | TRBJ1-2 | - | - | TRBV7-9 | CASSLARREQVYGYTF | TGTGCCAGCAGCTTAGCGCGGCGTGAGCAGGTATATGGCTACACCTTC
14 | TRBJ2-3 | TRBD2 | - | TRBV2 | CASSGAGGGDTQYF | TGTGCCAGCAGTGGAGCGGGCGGGGGGGATACGCAGTATTTT
15 | TRBJ1-5 | TRBD1 | - | TRBV6-6 | CASSYSTGTDQPQHF | TGTGCCAGCAGTTACTCGACAGGGACAGATCAGCCCCAGCATTTT
13 | TRBJ1-2 | TRBD1 | - | TRBV6-5 | CASSYGTGVGYTF | TGTGCCAGCAGTTACGGGACAGGGGTTGGCTACACCTTC
14 | TRBJ1-4 | - | - | TRBV11-2 | CASSQGNGNEKLFF | TGTGCCAGCAGCCAAGGAAACGGTAATGAAAAACTGTTTTTT
16 | TRBJ2-7 | - | - | TRBV5-1 | CASSLGSVRSPYEQYF | TGCGCCAGCAGCTTGGGTAGCGTCCGATCTCCCTACGAGCAGTACTTC
11 | TRBJ1-2 | - | - | TRBV28 | CASSLNYGYTF | TGTGCCAGCAGTTTGAACTATGGCTACACCTTC
17 | TRBJ2-7 | - | once | TRBV7-9 | CASSLIKVTGVTYEQYF | TGTGCCAGCAGCTTAATTAAGGTGACAGGAGTCACCTACGAGCAGTACTTC
17 | TRBJ2-5 | TRBD2 | - | TRBV11-2 | CASSLAISSGKRETQYF | TGTGCCAGCAGCTTAGCCATATCTAGCGGGAAAAGGGAGACCCAGTACTTC
14 | TRBJ2-3 | TRBD2 | - | TRBV5-1 | CASSLVRGGDTQYF | TGCGCCAGCAGCTTGGTTCGGGGGGGAGATACGCAGTATTTT
13 | TRBJ1-5 | TRBD1 | - | TRBV30 | CAWSGQGDQPQHF | TGTGCCTGGAGTGGACAGGGGGATCAGCCCCAGCATTTT
15 | TRBJ2-5 | - | - | TRBV11-3 | CASSLGVGSQETQYF | TGTGCCAGCAGCTTAGGCGTTGGGTCCCAAGAGACCCAGTACTTC
13 | TRBJ1-1 | - | - | TRBV30 | CAWSVVGAGYAFF | TGTGCCTGGAGTGTAGTGGGGGCGGGATATGCTTTCTTT
15 | TRBJ2-7 | TRBD2 | - | TRBV5-1 | CASSLASGLSYEQYF | TGCGCCAGCAGCTTGGCTAGCGGGCTTTCCTACGAGCAGTACTTC
14 | TRBJ1-1 | - | - | TRBV7-2 | CASSLVVGSSEAFF | TGTGCCAGCAGCTTAGTCGTCGGGTCCTCTGAAGCTTTCTTT
11 | TRBJ2-7 | - | few | TRBV7-2 | CASLLGYEQYF | TGTGCCAGCCTCTTAGGGTACGAGCAGTACTTC
16 | TRBJ1-5 | - | - | TRBV6-1 | CASSEADWGGNQPQHF | TGTGCCAGCAGTGAAGCTGACTGGGGCGGCAATCAGCCCCAGCATTTT
14 | TRBJ2-7 | - | - | TRBV11-2 | CASSLSTGYYEQYF | TGTGCCAGCAGCCTCAGCACAGGGTACTACGAGCAGTACTTC
14 | TRBJ2-7 | TRBD2 | - | TRBV7-9 | CASSPGTSGVEQYF | TGTGCCAGCAGCCCCGGGACTAGCGGGGTTGAGCAGTACTTC
16 | TRBJ2-3 | TRBD2 | - | TRBV4-2 | CASSLTSGGSTDTQYF | TGTGCCAGCAGCCTCACTAGCGGGGGAAGCACAGATACGCAGTATTTT
15 | TRBJ2-5 | - | - | TRBV11-2 | CASSPMGLTQETQYF | TGTGCCAGCAGCCCGATGGGACTCACCCAAGAGACCCAGTACTTC
12 | TRBJ1-2 | - | - | TRBV29-1 | CSVEGGGLGYTF | TGCAGCGTTGAGGGCGGGGGGCTGGGCTACACCTTC
11 | TRBJ2-5 | - | once | TRBV7-2 | CASSEQETQYF | TGTGCCAGCAGCGAACAAGAGACCCAGTACTTC
13 | TRBJ1-2 | TRBD1 | - | TRBV2 | CASRDRGFYGYTF | TGTGCCAGCAGGGACAGGGGTTTCTATGGCTACACCTTC
13 | TRBJ2-7 | - | - | TRBV6-6 | CASSFLLGYEQYF | TGTGCCAGCAGTTTCCTCCTAGGGTACGAGCAGTACTTC
15 | TRBJ1-2 | - | - | TRBV9 | CASSVGVSGNYGYTF | TGTGCCAGCAGCGTAGGCGTCTCGGGGAACTATGGCTACACCTTC
15 | TRBJ2-6 | - | - | TRBV6-1 | CASSEAHSGANVLTF | TGTGCCAGCAGTGAAGCGCACTCTGGGGCCAACGTCCTGACTTTC
13 | TRBJ2-2 | - | - | TRBV5-1 | CASSLATEPVLFF | TGCGCCAGCAGCTTGGCGACAGAGCCGGTGCTGTTTTTT
17 | TRBJ2-2 | - | - | TRBV28 | CASISPMRRRHTGELFF | TGTGCCAGCATCTCCCCCATGCGGCGGAGACACACCGGGGAGCTGTTTTTT
12 | TRBJ2-7 | - | - | TRBV2 | CASKRETYEQYF | TGTGCCAGCAAACGGGAGACCTACGAGCAGTACTTC
13 | TRBJ1-5 | - | - | TRBV2 | CASKGPGVQPQHF | TGTGCCAGCAAGGGTCCAGGGGTCCAGCCCCAGCATTTT
12 | TRBJ1-2 | - | - | TRBV4-1 | CASSQEGHGYTF | TGCGCCAGCAGCCAAGAGGGTCATGGCTACACCTTC
14 | TRBJ2-5 | - | - | TRBV2 | CASSATGVVETQYF | TGTGCCAGCAGTGCAACGGGAGTGGTAGAGACCCAGTACTTC
14 | TRBJ1-6 | - | - | TRBV11-2 | CASSLKGSNSPLHF | TGTGCCAGCAGCTTAAAGGGCTCCAATTCACCCCTCCACTTT
15 | TRBJ1-2 | - | - | TRBV5-1 | CASSYTGTEDYGYTF | TGCGCCAGCAGCTATACCGGGACCGAAGACTATGGCTACACCTTC
13 | TRBJ1-2 | - | - | TRBV7-9 | CASSTDNNYGYTF | TGTGCCAGCAGCACTGACAATAACTATGGCTACACCTTC
16 | TRBJ2-7 | TRBD2 | - | TRBV28 | CASSPAGSTSSYEQYF | TGTGCCAGCAGTCCAGCGGGGTCGACTAGCAGCTACGAGCAGTACTTC
15 | TRBJ2-7 | TRBD1 | - | TRBV11-2 | CASSPHQGAYYEQYF | TGTGCCAGCAGCCCCCACCAGGGGGCCTACTACGAGCAGTACTTC